The entry below describes one T cell receptor beta chain. This sample is drawn from a study of blood T cell repertoires in COVID-19. Study in general: Sample material is recorded as cDNA or gDNA derived from T cells, B-cell-depleted T cells, or PBMCs.

Profiled with immunoSEQ multiplex PCR; TCRdb holds only in-frame clones, not every one. The sample carries 150,000 to 200,000 clones, 74% recorded once. Trimming shortened V by 1 base and J by 6 bases, and 10 bases separated the two germline ends. The CDR3 runs 15 residues. Germline V CDR1 and CDR2: SGHVS, FQNEAQ. The source of this sequence is a woman of 80 years or more with acute or convalescent COVID-19. The material sequenced was peripheral blood. This rearrangement joins TRBV7-8 to TRBJ1-6; no clear D. In DNA form, the CDR3 reads TGTGCCAGCAGCTTAGGAGGAATTACTAATTCACCCCTCCACTTT. Protein sequence: CASSLGGITNSPLHF. Using reference TRBV7-8 and TRBJ1-6 for the parts outside the CDR3, the full variable domain is GAGVSQSPRYKVAKRGQDVALRCDPISGHVSLFWYQQALGQGPEFLTYFQNEAQLDKSGLPSDRFFAERPEGSVSTLKIQRTQQEDSAVYLCASSLGGITNSPLHFGNGTRLTVT.